What follows describes a single T cell receptor beta chain. Its antigen is currently unknown. The record originates from a study of identifying expanded T cells in peripheral blood. Germline V CDR1 and CDR2: SGHTA, FQGNSA. The CDR3 loop spans 13 amino acids. V lost 2 bases to trimming and J lost 6 bases, with 11 bases between them. Produced via immunoSEQ multiplex PCR; TCRdb's table is partial and in-frame only. The table has about 110,000 clones, about 87% seen once. Whole-study results and caveats: Across healthy donors, higher total template counts meant significantly greater two-week count variance.

The TCR sequence derives from a person aged 18-70 years in good health. V usage is TRBV7-2 and J usage is TRBJ2-7; no firm D call. Sequencing was carried out using blood. The CDR3 nucleotides read TGTGCCAGCAGCTTAAACACAGCGTCCGAGCAGTACTTC. This gives the protein CASSLNTASEQYF.